The clone carrying this T cell receptor (beta chain) occurred many times. Antigen: not known. These data come from a study of T-cell memory formation after mild COVID-19. Study summary: The study found TCR clusters largely donor specific.

CDR1 and CDR2 (germline): MNHEY, SVGAGI. The germline V and J ends were trimmed by 0 bases and 0 bases, with 8 bases remaining between them. The CDR3 loop spans 15 amino acids. The TCR alpha and TCR beta cDNA libraries, bearing sample barcodes and UMIs, were generated by 5'RACE using constant-segment primers. TCRdb processed the 5' RACE reads anew with MiXCR; each CDR3 protein has one entry. The data contain about 27,000 distinct CDR3 sequences, around 16% of them singletons. Study-level results: In pre-infection memory, a portion of responding clones appeared, which suggested that cross-reactive memory joined. Balance between CD4 and CD8 was seen in clones contracting day 15 to 85, and a CD4+ lean was seen in later expanders.

This rearrangement joins TRBV6-5 to TRBJ1-2; D perhaps matches TRBD1 (5 bases). The TCR sequence derives from an adult who had mild COVID-19 (a few samples of this study predate the infection). Cell type and time point are not known. The sequencing input was PBMCs or a T cell subset sorted from them (not recorded which). CDR3 DNA: TGTGCCAGCAGTTACTCTGGGGGAACTAACTATGGCTACACCTTC. Its protein is CASSYSGGTNYGYTF.